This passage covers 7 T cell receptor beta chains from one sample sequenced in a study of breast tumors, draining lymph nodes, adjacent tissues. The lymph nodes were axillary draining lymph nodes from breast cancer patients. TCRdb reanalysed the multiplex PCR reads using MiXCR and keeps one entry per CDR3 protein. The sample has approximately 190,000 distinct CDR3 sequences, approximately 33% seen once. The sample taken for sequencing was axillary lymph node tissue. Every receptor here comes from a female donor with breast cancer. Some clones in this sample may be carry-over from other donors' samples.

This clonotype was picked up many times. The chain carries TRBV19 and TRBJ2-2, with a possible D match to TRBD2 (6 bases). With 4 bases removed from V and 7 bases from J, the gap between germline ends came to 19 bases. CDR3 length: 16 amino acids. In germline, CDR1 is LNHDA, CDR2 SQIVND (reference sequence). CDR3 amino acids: CASSSNLEGLGGELFF. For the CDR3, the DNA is TGTGCCAGTAGTAGCAACCTGGAGGGCCTTGGCGGGGAGCTGTTTTTT. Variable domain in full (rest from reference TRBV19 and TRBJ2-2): DGGITQSPKYLFRKEGQNVTLSCEQNLNHDAMYWYRQDPGQGLRLIYYSQIVNDFQKGDIAEGYSVSREKKESFPLTVTSAQKNPTAFYLCASSSNLEGLGGELFFGEGSRLTVL.

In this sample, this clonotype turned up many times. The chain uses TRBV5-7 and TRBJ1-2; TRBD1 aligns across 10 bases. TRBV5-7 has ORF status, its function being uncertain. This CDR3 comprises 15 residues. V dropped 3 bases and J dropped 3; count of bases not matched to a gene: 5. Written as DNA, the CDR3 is TGTGCCAGCAGCTCACAGGACAGGGGGGACTATGGCTACACCTTC. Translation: CASSSQDRGDYGYTF.

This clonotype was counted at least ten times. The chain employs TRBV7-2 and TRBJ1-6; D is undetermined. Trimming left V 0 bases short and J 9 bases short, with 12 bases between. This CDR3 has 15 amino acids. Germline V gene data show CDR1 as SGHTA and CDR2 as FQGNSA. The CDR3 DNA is TGTGCCAGCAGCTTAGCTAAAAGGAGGAGTTCACCCCTCCACTTT. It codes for CASSLAKRRSSPLHF.

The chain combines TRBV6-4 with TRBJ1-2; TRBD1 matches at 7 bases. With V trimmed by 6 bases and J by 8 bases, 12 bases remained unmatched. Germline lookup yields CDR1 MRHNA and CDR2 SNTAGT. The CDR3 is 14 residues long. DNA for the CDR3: TGTGCCAGCAGACTTTCGACAGGGCCCTTCGGCTACACCTTC. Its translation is CASRLSTGPFGYTF.

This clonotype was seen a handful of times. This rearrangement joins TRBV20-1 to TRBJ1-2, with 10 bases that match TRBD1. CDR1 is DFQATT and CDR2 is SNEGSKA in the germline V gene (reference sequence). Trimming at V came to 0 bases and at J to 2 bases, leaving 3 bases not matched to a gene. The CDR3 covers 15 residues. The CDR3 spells CSAREPDRGNYGYTF. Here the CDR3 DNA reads TGCAGTGCTAGAGAACCGGACAGGGGGAACTATGGCTACACCTTC.

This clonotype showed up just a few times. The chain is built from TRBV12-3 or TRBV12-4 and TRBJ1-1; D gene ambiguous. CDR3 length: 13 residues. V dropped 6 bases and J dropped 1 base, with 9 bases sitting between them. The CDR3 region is CASRDPPNTEAFF. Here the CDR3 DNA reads TGTGCCAGCAGGGACCCTCCGAACACTGAAGCTTTCTTT.

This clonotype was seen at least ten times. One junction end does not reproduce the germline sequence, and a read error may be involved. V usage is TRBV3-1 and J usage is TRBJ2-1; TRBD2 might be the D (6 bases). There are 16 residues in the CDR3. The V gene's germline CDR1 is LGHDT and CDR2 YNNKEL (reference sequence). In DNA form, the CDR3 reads TGTGCTAGCAGCGCAATGAGCGGGTACTCCTACAATGAGCAGTTCTTC. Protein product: CASSAMSGYSYNEQFF.